This T cell receptor beta chain was sequenced during a study of neurological immune-mediated disorders. The unsorted libraries were produced from 2 million PBMCs held at -80 C. CDR1 and CDR2 from the germline V gene are SEHNR and FQNEAQ (reference sequence). V was trimmed by 3 bases and J by 4 bases, leaving 24 bases between them. This CDR3 has 18 amino acids. Every sequencing run returned over 160 million TCR-beta sequences, which were derived from 15-18 subjects. TCRdb itself ran the 5' RACE reads through MiXCR, one entry per CDR3 protein. Of around 50,000 distinct CDR3 sequences detected, less than 4% appear once; the ten largest clones hold 5.5% to 7.5%. This clonotype was seen ten or more times. What it binds is unknown. Study-wide results and limits: The multiple sclerosis repertoire cluster had no clinical or MRI feature associated with it. The level of TCR clonal expansion was highest in patients with HTLV-1-associated myelopathy and lowest in multiple sclerosis, where it fell below the level seen in healthy controls.

Specimen: PBMCs. The rearrangement uses TRBV7-9 and TRBJ2-5; TRBD2 is a possible D gene (6 bases). The clonotype was recovered from a man aged 55 to 70 with multiple sclerosis. This chain's CDR3 is CASSLGGLSFGRGETQYF. As DNA, the CDR3 is TGTGCCAGCAGCTTGGGAGGTTTATCATTCGGTCGGGGAGAGACCCAGTACTTC.